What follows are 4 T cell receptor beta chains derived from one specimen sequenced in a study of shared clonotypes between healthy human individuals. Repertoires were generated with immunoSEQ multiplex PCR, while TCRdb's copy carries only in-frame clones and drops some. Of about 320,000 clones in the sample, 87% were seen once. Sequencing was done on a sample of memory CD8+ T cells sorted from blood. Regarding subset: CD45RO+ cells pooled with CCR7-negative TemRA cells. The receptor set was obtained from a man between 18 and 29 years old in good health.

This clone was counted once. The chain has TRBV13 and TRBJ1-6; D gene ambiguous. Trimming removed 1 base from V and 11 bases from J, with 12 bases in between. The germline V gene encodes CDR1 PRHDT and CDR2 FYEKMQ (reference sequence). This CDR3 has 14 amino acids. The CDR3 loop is CASSLAGLGAPLHF. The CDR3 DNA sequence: TGTGCCAGCAGCTTAGCCGGATTGGGCGCACCCCTCCACTTT.

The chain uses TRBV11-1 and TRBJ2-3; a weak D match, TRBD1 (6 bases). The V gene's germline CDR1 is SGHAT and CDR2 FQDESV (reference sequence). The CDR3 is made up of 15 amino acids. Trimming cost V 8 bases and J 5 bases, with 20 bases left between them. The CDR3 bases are TGTGCCAGCCAAACGGCGTGGGGGCTGGAAGATACGCAGTATTTT. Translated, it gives CASQTAWGLEDTQYF.

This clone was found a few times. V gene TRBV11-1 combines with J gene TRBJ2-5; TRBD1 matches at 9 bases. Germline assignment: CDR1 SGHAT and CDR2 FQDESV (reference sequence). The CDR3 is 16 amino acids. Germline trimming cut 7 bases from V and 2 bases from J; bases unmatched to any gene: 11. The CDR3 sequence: CASNRSPGQGQETQYF. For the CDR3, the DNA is TGTGCCAGCAACCGCAGCCCGGGACAGGGACAAGAGACCCAGTACTTC.

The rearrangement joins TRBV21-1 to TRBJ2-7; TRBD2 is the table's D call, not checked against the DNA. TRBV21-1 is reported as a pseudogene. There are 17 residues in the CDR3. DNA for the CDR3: TGTGCCAGCAGCAAAGTTCGCACTGCGGTAAGCTCCTACGAGCAGTACTTC. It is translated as CASSKVRTAVSSYEQYF.